A selection of T cell receptor beta chains follows, all from one sample in a study of blood T cell repertoires in COVID-19. The repertoire was sequenced with immunoSEQ multiplex PCR; TCRdb's copy has only in-frame clones and lacks some. The table includes more than 200,000 clones, more than 60% detected once. The specimen sequenced was peripheral blood. These receptors were collected from a woman aged 40 to 55 with active or convalescent COVID-19. Both conserved end residues are part of each CDR3. D genes are given only for firm matches. Clone size is given for some rows only: seen once, a few or many times, or a class if the clone is expanded.

d_call	clone_size	j_call	v_call	cdr3_nt	cdr3_aa
TRBD1	NA	TRBJ2-1	TRBV25-1	TGTGCCAGCAGTGCATTGACAGGGAGCTCCTACAATGAGCAGTTCTTC	CASSALTGSSYNEQFF
TRBD1	NA	TRBJ1-6	TRBV27	TGTGCCAGCAGTTCCGCCGGGACAGGGTACAGTTCACCCCTCCACTTT	CASSSAGTGYSSPLHF
TRBD1	NA	TRBJ1-2	TRBV29-1	TGCAGCGTTGAAGTAATGACAGGGATCGCTAACTATGGCTACACCTTC	CSVEVMTGIANYGYTF
NA	once	TRBJ2-1	TRBV4-2	TGTGCCAGCAGCCAAGAAGATCGGGTTATCTCCTACAATGAGCAGTTCTTC	CASSQEDRVISYNEQFF
NA	NA	TRBJ2-1	TRBV2	TGTGCCAGCAGTTACCTAAAGGAGGAGTTCTTC	CASSYLKEEFF
NA	few	TRBJ2-5	TRBV10-3	TGTGCCATCAGTGAGCCCCAAGGGAGCTGGCGGGCCCGGGAGACCCAGTACTTC	CAISEPQGSWRARETQYF
TRBD1	NA	TRBJ1-2	TRBV9	TGTGCCAGCAAGGGGGACAGGACTCTCTATGGCTACACCTTC	CASKGDRTLYGYTF
TRBD1	NA	TRBJ2-2	TRBV6-5	TGTGCCAGCAACCCGCAGGGGGAGTACACCGGGGAGCTGTTTTTT	CASNPQGEYTGELFF
NA	NA	TRBJ2-7	TRBV12-3/TRBV12-4	TGTGCCAGCAGATCACAGGACTCCTACGAGCAGTACTTC	CASRSQDSYEQYF
NA	NA	TRBJ1-1	TRBV3-1/TRBV3-2	TGTGCCAGCAGCCAAGTACTTCTGGCAGGGAACACTGAAGCTTTCTTT	CASSQVLLAGNTEAFF
NA	NA	TRBJ1-1	TRBV28	TGTGCCAGCAGTAGACAGGATGGGAACACTGAAGCTTTCTTT	CASSRQDGNTEAFF
TRBD2	NA	TRBJ2-3	TRBV5-1	TGCGCCAGCAGCTCTAAGAGCGGGGGGCCAGATACGCAGTATTTT	CASSSKSGGPDTQYF
NA	NA	TRBJ2-2	TRBV5-1	TGCGCCAGCAGCTTGACAGCTAACACCGGGGAGCTGTTTTTT	CASSLTANTGELFF
NA	once	TRBJ1-3	TRBV29-1	TGCAGCGTTGTTCCGCAGGGTGGAAACACCATATATTTT	CSVVPQGGNTIYF
TRBD2	NA	TRBJ2-3	TRBV7-2	TGTGCCAGCAGCTCCCGACTAGCGGGGTACGGAGATACGCAGTATTTT	CASSSRLAGYGDTQYF
NA	once	TRBJ1-1	TRBV10-3	TGTGCCATCAGGGGGACTTTTGAAGCTTTCTTT	CAIRGTFEAFF
NA	NA	TRBJ1-6	TRBV19	TGTGCCAGTATGTCGCACCTAGGGGATTCACCCCTCCACTTT	CASMSHLGDSPLHF
NA	NA	TRBJ1-4	TRBV10-3	TGTGCCGCCGGCAGGGACGGGGGGAATGAAAAACTGTTTTTT	CAAGRDGGNEKLFF
NA	NA	TRBJ1-2	TRBV5-1	TGCGCCAGCAGCTCCGACCCAGGGGAGGGTGGCTACACCTTC	CASSSDPGEGGYTF
NA	NA	TRBJ1-2	TRBV19	TGTGCCAGTAGTATAGCAGGGAATAACTATGGCTACACCTTC	CASSIAGNNYGYTF
NA	few	TRBJ2-1	TRBV27	TGTGCCAGCAGTCCTGCGGTGGGACTCAACAATGAGCAGTTCTTC	CASSPAVGLNNEQFF
TRBD1	NA	TRBJ1-6	TRBV5-1	TGCGCCAGCAGCTTGGTGACATCATCAGGGGGTTCACCCCTCCACTTT	CASSLVTSSGGSPLHF
NA	NA	TRBJ1-1	TRBV5-6	TGTGCCAGCAGCGCATATCTTCGGTCACCCGGGACAACTGAAGCTTTCTTT	CASSAYLRSPGTTEAFF
NA	NA	TRBJ2-7	TRBV6-5	TGTGCCAGTCGAGTCAGGGGTTTAACCGAGCAGTACTTC	CASRVRGLTEQYF
TRBD1	NA	TRBJ1-2	TRBV30	TGTGCCTGGAGCGGGACAGCGAGGGGCTACACCTTC	CAWSGTARGYTF
NA	NA	TRBJ1-2	TRBV10-2	TGCGCCAGCAGTGAGCCCGACTCGGTTTTGGATGGCTACACCTTC	CASSEPDSVLDGYTF
NA	NA	TRBJ1-2	TRBV28	TGTGCCAGCAGTCTCGCTGACAAGTCATATGGCTACACCTTC	CASSLADKSYGYTF
TRBD1	NA	TRBJ2-3	TRBV5-6	TGTGCCAGCAGCTTCGACAGGGGGGTCACAGATACGCAGTATTTT	CASSFDRGVTDTQYF
TRBD1	NA	TRBJ1-5	TRBV2	TGTGCCAGCAGCCTAGGGGGACAGAACAATCAGCCCCAGCATTTT	CASSLGGQNNQPQHF
NA	NA	TRBJ2-2	TRBV18	TGTGCCAGCTCAGCCAGAGGGAACCGGGACTTTAACACCGGGGAGCTGTTTTTT	CASSARGNRDFNTGELFF
NA	NA	TRBJ2-2	TRBV7-6	TGTGCCAGCAGCTTATTTCAAGGGGCCGGGGAGCTGTTTTTT	CASSLFQGAGELFF
TRBD2	once	TRBJ2-3	TRBV5-8	TGTGCCAGCAGCTTGGGGGGGACTAGCGGGGCCACAGATACGCAGTATTTT	CASSLGGTSGATDTQYF